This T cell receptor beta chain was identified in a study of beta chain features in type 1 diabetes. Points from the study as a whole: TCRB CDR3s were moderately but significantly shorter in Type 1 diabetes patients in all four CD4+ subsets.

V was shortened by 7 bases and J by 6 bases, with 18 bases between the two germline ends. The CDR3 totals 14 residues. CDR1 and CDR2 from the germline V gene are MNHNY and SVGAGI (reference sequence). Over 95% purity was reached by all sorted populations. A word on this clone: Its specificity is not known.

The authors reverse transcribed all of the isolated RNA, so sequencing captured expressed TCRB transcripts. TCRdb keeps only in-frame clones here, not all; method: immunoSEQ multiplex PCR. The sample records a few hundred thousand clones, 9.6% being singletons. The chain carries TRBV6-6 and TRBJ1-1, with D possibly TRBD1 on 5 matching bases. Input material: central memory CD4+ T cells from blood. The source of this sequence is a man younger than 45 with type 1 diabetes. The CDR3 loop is CASTPRHGGAEAFF. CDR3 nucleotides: TGTGCCAGCACCCCCCGGCACGGGGGGGCTGAAGCTTTCTTT.